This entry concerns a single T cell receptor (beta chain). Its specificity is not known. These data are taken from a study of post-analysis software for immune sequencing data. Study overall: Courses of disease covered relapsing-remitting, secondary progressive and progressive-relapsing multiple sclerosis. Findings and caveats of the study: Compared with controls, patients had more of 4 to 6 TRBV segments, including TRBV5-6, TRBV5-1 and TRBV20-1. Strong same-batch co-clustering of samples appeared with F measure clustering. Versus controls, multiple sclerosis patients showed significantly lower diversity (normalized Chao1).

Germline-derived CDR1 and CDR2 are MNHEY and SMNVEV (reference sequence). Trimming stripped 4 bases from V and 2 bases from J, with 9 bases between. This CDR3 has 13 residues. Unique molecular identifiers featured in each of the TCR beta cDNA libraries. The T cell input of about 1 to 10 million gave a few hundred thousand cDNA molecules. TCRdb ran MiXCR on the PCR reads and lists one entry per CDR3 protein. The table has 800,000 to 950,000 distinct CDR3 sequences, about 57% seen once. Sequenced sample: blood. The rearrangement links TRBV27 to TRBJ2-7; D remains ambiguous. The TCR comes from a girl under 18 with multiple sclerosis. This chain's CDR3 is CASSSRITYEQYF. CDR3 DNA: TGTGCCAGCAGTTCCAGAATTACCTACGAGCAGTACTTC.